This T cell receptor beta chain is drawn from a study of blood T cell repertoires in COVID-19. V shed 2 bases and J shed 3 bases, with 11 bases lying between them. Germline V gene sequence: CDR1 SQVTM, CDR2 ANQGSEA. The CDR3 sequence is 15 residues long. Sequencing used immunoSEQ multiplex PCR; TCRdb keeps in-frame clones, though not all of them. Here the sample spans about 270,000 clones, 75% to 95% being singletons. The V call is TRBV29-1, the J call TRBJ1-6, with D perhaps matching TRBD1 (6 bases). The sequenced sample consisted of PBMCs or T cells enriched from blood (not recorded which). The sequence came from a man in his forties who had been exposed to COVID-19. The CDR3 coding sequence is TGCAGCGTTGAATCGGACAGCTACTATAATTCACCCCTCCACTTT. It yields the protein CSVESDSYYNSPLHF.